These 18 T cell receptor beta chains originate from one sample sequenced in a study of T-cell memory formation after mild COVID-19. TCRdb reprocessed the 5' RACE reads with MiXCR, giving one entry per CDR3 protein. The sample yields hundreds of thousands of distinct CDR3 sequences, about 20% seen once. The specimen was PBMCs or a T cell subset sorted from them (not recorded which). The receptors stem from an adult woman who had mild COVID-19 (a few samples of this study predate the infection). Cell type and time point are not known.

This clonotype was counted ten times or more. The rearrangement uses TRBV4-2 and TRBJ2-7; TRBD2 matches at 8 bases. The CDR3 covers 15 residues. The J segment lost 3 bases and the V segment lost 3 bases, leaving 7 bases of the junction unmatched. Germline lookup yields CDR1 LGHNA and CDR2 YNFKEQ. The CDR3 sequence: CASSQSLGTSYEQYF. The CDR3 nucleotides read TGTGCCAGCAGCCAGTCCCTCGGGACTAGCTACGAGCAGTACTTC.

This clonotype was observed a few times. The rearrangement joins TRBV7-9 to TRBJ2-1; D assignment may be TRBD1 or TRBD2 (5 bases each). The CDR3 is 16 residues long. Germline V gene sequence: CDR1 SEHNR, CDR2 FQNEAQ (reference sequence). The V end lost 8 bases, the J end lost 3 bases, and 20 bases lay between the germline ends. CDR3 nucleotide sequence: TGTGCCAGCTCGAGGGGCCCAGGGTTGGGCTACAATGAGCAGTTCTTC. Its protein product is CASSRGPGLGYNEQFF. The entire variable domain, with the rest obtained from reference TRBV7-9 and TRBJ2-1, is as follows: DTGVSQNPRHKITKRGQNVTFRCDPISEHNRLYWYRQTLGQGPEFLTYFQNEAQLEKSRLLSDRFSAERPKGSFSTLEIQRTEQGDSAMYLCASSRGPGLGYNEQFFGPGTRLTVL.

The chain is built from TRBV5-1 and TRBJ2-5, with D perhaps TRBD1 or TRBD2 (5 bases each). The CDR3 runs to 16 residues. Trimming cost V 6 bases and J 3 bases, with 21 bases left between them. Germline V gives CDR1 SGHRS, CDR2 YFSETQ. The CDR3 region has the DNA TGCGCCAGCACCTTTATCCGGGACGGGGCGAAAGAGACCCAGTACTTC. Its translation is CASTFIRDGAKETQYF. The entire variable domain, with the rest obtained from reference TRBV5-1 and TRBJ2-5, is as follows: KAGVTQTPRYLIKTRGQQVTLSCSPISGHRSVSWYQQTPGQGLQFLFEYFSETQRNKGNFPGRFSGRQFSNSRSEMNVSTLELGDSALYLCASTFIRDGAKETQYFGPGTRLLVL.

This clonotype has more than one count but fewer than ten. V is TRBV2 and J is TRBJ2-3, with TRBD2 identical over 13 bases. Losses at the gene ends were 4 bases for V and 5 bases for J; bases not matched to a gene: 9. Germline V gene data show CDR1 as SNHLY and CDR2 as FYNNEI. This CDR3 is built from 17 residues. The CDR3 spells CASSGPRTSGGRDTQYF. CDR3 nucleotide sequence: TGTGCCAGCAGTGGCCCCAGGACTAGCGGGGGTCGAGATACGCAGTATTTT.

The CDR3 here is CASRQAGGVYEQYF. CDR3 bases: TGTGCCAGTAGGCAAGCGGGAGGGGTCTACGAGCAGTACTTC. This chain links TRBV19 with TRBJ2-7; TRBD2 matches at 10 bases. Germline V gene lookup returns CDR1 LNHDA and CDR2 SQIVND (reference sequence). V lost 6 bases to trimming and J lost 3 bases; unmatched junction nucleotides: 5. The CDR3 is made up of 14 amino acids.

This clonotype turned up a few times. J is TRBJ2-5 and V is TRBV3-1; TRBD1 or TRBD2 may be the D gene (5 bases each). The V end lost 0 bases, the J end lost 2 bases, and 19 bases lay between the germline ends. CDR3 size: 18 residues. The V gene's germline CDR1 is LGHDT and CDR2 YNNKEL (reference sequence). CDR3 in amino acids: CASSQDASGGRRQETQYF. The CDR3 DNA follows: TGTGCCAGCAGCCAAGATGCGAGTGGGGGACGGAGGCAAGAGACCCAGTACTTC.

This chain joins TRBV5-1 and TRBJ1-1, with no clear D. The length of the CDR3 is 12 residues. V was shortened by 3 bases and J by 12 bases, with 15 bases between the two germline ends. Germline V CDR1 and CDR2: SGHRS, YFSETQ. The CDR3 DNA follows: TGCGCCAGCAGCTATAACAACAGAGAACCTTTCTTT. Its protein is CASSYNNREPFF.

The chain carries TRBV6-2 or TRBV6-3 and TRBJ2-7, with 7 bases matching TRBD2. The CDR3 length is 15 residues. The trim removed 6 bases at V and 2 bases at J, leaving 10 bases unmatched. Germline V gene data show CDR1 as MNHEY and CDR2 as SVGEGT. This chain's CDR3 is CASRDGGRGPYEQYF. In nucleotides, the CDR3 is TGTGCCAGCAGGGACGGGGGGAGAGGACCCTACGAGCAGTACTTC.

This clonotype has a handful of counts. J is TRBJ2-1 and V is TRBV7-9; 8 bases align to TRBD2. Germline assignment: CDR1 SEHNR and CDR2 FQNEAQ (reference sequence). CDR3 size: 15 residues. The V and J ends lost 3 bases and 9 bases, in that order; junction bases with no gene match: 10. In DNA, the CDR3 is TGTGCCAGCAGCTTTAATGCAGCGGGAGTAGTTGAGCAGTTCTTC. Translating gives CASSFNAAGVVEQFF.

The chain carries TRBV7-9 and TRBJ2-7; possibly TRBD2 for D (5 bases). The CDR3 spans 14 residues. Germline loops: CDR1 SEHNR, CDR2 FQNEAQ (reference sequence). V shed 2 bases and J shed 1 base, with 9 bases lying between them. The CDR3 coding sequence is TGTGCCAGCAGCTTATCGACGGGATCCTACGAGCAGTACTTC. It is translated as CASSLSTGSYEQYF.

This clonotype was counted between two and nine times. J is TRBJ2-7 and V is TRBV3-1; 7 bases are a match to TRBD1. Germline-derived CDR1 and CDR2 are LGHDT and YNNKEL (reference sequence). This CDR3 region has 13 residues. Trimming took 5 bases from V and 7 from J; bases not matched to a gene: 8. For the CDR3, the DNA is TGTGCCAGCAGCTTCCACAGGGGCTGGGAGCAGTACTTC. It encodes CASSFHRGWEQYF.

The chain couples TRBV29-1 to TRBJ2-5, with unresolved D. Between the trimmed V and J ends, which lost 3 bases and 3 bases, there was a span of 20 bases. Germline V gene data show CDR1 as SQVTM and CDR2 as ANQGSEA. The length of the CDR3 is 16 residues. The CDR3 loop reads CSVDLPSGREEETQYF. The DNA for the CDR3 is TGCAGCGTTGACCTCCCATCAGGCAGAGAAGAAGAGACCCAGTACTTC.

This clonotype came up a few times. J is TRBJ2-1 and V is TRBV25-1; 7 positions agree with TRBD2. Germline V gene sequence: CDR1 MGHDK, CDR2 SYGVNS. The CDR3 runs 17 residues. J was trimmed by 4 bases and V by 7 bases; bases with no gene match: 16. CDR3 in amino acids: CASTGAGGRTGYNEQFF. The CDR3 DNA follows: TGTGCCAGCACCGGGGCCGGCGGGAGAACGGGATACAATGAGCAGTTCTTC.

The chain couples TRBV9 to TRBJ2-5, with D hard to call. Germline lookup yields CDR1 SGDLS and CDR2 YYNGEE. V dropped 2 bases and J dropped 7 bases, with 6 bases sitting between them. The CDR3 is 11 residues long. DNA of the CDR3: TGTGCCAGCAGCGTCGAAGGGACCCAGTACTTC. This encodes CASSVEGTQYF.

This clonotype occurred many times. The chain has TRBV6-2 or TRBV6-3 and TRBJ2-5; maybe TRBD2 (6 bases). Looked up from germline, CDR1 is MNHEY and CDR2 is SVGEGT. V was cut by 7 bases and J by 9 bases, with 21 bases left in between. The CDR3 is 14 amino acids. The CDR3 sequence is CASTPGRPRGAQYF. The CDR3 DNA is TGTGCCAGCACTCCGGGCCGCCCGCGGGGAGCCCAGTACTTC.

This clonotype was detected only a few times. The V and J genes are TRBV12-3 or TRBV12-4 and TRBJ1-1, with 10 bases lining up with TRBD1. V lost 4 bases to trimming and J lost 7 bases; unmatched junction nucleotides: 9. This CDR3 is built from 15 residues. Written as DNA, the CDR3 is TGTGCCAGCAGTTCCAGACAGGGGGCGCAAGTTGAAGCTTTCTTT. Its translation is CASSSRQGAQVEAFF.

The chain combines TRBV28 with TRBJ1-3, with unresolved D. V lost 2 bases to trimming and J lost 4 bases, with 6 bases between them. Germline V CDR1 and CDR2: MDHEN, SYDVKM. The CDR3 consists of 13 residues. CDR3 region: CASSLTRGNTIYF. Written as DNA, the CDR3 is TGTGCCAGCAGTTTAACGAGGGGAAACACCATATATTTT. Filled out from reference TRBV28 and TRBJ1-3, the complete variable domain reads DVKVTQSSRYLVKRTGEKVFLECVQDMDHENMFWYRQDPGLGLRLIYFSYDVKMKEKGDIPEGYSVSREKKERFSLILESASTNQTSMYLCASSLTRGNTIYFGEGSWLTVV.

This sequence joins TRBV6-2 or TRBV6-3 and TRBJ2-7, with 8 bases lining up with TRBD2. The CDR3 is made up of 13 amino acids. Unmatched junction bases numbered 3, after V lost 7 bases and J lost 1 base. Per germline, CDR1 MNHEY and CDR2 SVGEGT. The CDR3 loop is CASNERESYEQYF. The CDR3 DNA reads TGTGCCAGCAATGAGCGGGAGTCCTACGAGCAGTACTTC.